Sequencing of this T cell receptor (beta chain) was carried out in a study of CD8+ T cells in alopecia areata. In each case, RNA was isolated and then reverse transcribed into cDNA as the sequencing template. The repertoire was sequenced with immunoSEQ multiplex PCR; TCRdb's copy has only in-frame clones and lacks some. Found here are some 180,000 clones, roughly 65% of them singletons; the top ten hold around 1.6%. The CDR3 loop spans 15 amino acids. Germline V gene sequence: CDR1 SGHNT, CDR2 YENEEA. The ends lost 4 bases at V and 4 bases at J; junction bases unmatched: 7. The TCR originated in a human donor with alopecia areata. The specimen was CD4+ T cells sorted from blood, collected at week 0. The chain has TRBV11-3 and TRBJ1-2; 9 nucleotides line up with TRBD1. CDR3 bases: TGTGCCAGCAGCTCAGGGACAGGGCTTGGCTATGGCTACACCTTC. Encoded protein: CASSSGTGLGYGYTF.